A single TCR beta chain is shown here with its context. Its specificity is unknown. The data were obtained in a study of T cell clonotyping in hematopoietic cell transplantation. Notes on the study in general: Pathologically expanded recipient clonotypes increased progressively from day 30 to day 180 as diversity fell. Cells were unsorted, so CD4 and CD8 contributions were not separated.

Sequencing was performed with immunoSEQ multiplex PCR; in TCRdb, only in-frame clones are kept and a portion is missing. The sample includes roughly 13,000 clones, about nine tenths seen only once; the top ten take around 7.6%. Germline-derived CDR1 and CDR2 are MNHEY and SVGAGI. The CDR3 covers 13 residues. Between the trimmed V and J ends, which lost 7 bases and 7 bases, there was a span of 16 bases. Samples: about 28 days before transplant, then days 30, 100 and 180 after. The gene calls are TRBV6-5 and TRBJ1-1; tentatively, D is TRBD1 (6 bases). The TCR originated in a female patient aged 45-60 years who had an allogeneic stem cell transplant from an unrelated donor, so the T cells may come from the graft donor. Some clones in this sample may be carry-over from other donors' samples. This sample comprised PBMCs, obtained 100 days after allogeneic stem cell transplant. The CDR3 nucleotides are TGTGCCAGCATCACGGGGGCGAGAGGTGAAGCTTTCTTT. This translates into CASITGARGEAFF.